Below are 2 T cell receptor beta chains sequenced from a single sample in a study of blood T cell repertoires in COVID-19. TCRdb's copy holds only in-frame clones and misses some; the assay was immunoSEQ multiplex PCR. The top ten hold about 1.6% of the sample, which has about 140,000 clones, around 88% seen once. The material sequenced was peripheral blood. The receptor source for this set is a woman aged 55-69 years with acute or convalescent COVID-19.

V gene TRBV27 combines with J gene TRBJ1-6; D not resolved. The CDR3 consists of 15 residues. V was trimmed by 6 bases and J by 5 bases, leaving 14 bases between them. Looked up from germline, CDR1 is MNHEY and CDR2 is SMNVEV (reference sequence). Written as DNA, the CDR3 is TGTGCCAGCAGGTCCCTCGGGGTTAATAATTCACCCCTCCACTTT. Protein product: CASRSLGVNNSPLHF.

This chain links TRBV19 with TRBJ2-2, with D hard to call. V was shortened by 2 bases and J by 3 bases, with 7 bases between the two germline ends. Germline lookup yields CDR1 LNHDA and CDR2 SQIVND (reference sequence). The CDR3 is 14 residues long. As DNA, the CDR3 is TGTGCCAGTAGTATAACCCGAGACACCGGGGAGCTGTTTTTT. Translation: CASSITRDTGELFF.